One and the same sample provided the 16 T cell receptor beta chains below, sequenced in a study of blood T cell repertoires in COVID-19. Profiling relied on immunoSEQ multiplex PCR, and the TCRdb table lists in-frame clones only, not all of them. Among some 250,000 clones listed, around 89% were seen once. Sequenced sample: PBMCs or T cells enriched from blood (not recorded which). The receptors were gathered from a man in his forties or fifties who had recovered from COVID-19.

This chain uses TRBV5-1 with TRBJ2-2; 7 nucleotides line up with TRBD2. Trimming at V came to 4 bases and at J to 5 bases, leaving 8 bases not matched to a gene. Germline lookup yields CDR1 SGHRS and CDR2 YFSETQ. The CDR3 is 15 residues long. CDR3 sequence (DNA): TGCGCCAGCAGCACCTTTGCCGGGGGGACCGGGGAGCTGTTTTTT. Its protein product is CASSTFAGGTGELFF.

The CDR3 is CASSYATGGFIANEKLFF. CDR3 sequence (DNA): TGCGCCAGCAGCTACGCGACAGGGGGCTTTATAGCTAATGAAAAACTGTTTTTT. J is TRBJ1-4 and V is TRBV5-1, with TRBD1 identical over 10 bases. Germline CDR1 reads SGHRS; CDR2 reads YFSETQ. The J segment lost 3 bases and the V segment lost 3 bases, leaving 11 bases of the junction unmatched. The CDR3 runs 18 residues.

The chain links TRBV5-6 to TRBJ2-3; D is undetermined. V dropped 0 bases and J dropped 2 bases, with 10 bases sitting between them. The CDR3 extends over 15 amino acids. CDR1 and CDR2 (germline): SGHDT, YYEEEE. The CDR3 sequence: CASSLASDYTDTQYF. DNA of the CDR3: TGTGCCAGCAGCTTGGCCTCAGATTACACAGATACGCAGTATTTT.

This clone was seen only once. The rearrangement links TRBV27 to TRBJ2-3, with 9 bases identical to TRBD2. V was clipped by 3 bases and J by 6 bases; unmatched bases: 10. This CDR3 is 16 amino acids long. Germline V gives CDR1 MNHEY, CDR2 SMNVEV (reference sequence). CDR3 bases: TGTGCCAGCAGTTTCGTCGGCGGGGGGGCGTCCGATACGCAGTATTTT. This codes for CASSFVGGGASDTQYF.

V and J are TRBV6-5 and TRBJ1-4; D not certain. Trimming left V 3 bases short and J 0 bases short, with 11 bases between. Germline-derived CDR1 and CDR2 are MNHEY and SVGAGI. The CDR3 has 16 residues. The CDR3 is CASSYADTSTNEKLFF. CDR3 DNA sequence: TGTGCCAGCAGTTATGCCGACACTTCAACTAATGAAAAACTGTTTTTT.

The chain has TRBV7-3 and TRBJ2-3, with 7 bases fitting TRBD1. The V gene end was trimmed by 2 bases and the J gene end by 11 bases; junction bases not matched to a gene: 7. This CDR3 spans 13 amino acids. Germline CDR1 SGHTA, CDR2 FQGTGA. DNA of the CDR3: TGTGCCAGCAGCTTAGACAGGGTCAGTGGGCAGTATTTT. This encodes CASSLDRVSGQYF.

The CDR3 here is CAISETNYGYTF. Here the CDR3 DNA reads TGTGCCATCAGTGAGACAAACTATGGCTACACCTTC. V usage is TRBV10-3 and J usage is TRBJ1-2; D remains ambiguous. The CDR3 runs 12 residues. Germline loops: CDR1 ENHRY, CDR2 SYGVKD. Deletions cut 2 bases from V and 2 bases from J, with 3 bases between.

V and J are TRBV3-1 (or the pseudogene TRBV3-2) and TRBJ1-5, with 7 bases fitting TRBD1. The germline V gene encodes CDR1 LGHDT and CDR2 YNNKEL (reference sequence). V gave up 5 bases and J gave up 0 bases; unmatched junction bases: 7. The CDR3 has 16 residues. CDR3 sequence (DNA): TGTGCCAGCAGCAAGGGGACAGCCTTTAGCAATCAGCCCCAGCATTTT. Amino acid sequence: CASSKGTAFSNQPQHF.

This chain's CDR3 is CSLRIAGGSYNEQFF. In nucleotides, the CDR3 is TGCAGCCTCCGGATAGCGGGAGGGTCCTACAATGAGCAGTTCTTC. This rearrangement joins TRBV29-1 to TRBJ2-1; 11 nucleotides agree with TRBD2. The CDR3 totals 15 residues. V lost 8 bases and J lost 1; bases outside the gene matches: 7. CDR1 is SQVTM and CDR2 is ANQGSEA in the germline V gene.

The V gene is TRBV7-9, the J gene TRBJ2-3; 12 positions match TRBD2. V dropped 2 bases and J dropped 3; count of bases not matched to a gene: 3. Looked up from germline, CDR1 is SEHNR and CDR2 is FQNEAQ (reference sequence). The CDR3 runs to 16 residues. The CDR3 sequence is CASSLMTSGSTDTQYF. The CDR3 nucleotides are TGTGCCAGCAGCTTAATGACTAGCGGGAGTACAGATACGCAGTATTTT.

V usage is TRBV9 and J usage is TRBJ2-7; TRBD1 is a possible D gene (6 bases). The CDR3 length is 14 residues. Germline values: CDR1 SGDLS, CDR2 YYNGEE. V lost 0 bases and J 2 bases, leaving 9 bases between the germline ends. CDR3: CASSVGWGPYEQYF. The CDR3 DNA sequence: TGTGCCAGCAGCGTAGGGTGGGGGCCCTACGAGCAGTACTTC.

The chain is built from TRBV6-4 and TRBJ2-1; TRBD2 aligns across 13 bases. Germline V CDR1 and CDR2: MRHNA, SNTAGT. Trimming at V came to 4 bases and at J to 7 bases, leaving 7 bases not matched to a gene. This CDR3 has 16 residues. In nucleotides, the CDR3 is TGTGCCAGCAGTGTCCTACTAGCGGGGGGGCCGAATGAGCAGTTCTTC. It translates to CASSVLLAGGPNEQFF.

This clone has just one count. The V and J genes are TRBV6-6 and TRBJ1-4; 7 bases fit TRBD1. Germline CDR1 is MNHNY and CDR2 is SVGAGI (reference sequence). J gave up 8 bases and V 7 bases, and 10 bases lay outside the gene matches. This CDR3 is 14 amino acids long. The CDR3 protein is CASTEGTVKEKLFF. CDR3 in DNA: TGTGCCAGCACCGAAGGGACAGTAAAGGAAAAACTGTTTTTT.

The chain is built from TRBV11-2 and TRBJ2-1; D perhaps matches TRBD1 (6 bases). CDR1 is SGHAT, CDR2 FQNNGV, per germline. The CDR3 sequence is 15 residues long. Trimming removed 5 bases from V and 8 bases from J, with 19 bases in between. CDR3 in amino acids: CASSALAQGVYEQFF. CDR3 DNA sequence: TGTGCCAGCAGCGCCCTGGCACAGGGTGTTTATGAGCAGTTCTTC.

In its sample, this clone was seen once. CDR3 coding DNA: TGTGCCAGCAGTGAGACGGGACAGAGTCTCTATGGCTACACCTTC. Translated, it gives CASSETGQSLYGYTF. The chain carries TRBV6-1 and TRBJ1-2; TRBD1 matches 7 bases. The CDR3 runs 15 residues. Germline assignment: CDR1 MNHNS and CDR2 SASEGT. The V and J ends lost 3 bases and 4 bases, in that order; junction bases with no gene match: 8.

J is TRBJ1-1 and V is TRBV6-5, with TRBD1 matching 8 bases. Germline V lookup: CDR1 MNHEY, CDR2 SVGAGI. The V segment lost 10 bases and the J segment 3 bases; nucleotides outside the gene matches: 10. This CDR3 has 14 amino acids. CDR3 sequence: CATHSLTGDTEAFF. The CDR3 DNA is TGTGCCACCCACTCCCTGACAGGGGACACTGAAGCTTTCTTT.